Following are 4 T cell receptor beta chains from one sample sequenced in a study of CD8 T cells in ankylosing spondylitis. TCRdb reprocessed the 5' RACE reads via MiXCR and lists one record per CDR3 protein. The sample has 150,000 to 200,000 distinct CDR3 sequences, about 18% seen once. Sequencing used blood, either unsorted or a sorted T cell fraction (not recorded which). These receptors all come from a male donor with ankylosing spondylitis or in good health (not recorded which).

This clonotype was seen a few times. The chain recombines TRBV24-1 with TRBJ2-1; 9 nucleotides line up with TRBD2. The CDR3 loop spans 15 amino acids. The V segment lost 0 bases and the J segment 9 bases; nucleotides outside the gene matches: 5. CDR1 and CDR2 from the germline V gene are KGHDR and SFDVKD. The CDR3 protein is CATSDLGLAGFEQFF. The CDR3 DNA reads TGTGCCACCAGTGATTTGGGCCTAGCGGGATTTGAGCAGTTCTTC.

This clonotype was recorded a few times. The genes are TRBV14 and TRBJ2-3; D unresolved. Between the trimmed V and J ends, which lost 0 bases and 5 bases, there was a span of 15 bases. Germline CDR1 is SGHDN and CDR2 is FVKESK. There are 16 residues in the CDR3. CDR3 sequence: CASSQEEFGAQDTQYF. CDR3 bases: TGTGCCAGCAGCCAAGAAGAGTTCGGCGCACAAGATACGCAGTATTTT. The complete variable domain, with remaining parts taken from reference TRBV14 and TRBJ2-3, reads EAGVTQFPSHSVIEKGQTVTLRCDPISGHDNLYWYRRVMGKEIKFLLHFVKESKQDESGMPNNRFLAERTGGTYSTLKVQPAELEDSGVYFCASSQEEFGAQDTQYFGPGTRLTVL.

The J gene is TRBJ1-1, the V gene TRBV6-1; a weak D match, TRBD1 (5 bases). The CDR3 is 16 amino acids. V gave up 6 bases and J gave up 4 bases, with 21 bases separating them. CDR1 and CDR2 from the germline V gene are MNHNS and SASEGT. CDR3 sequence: CASSNSGRGVGTEAFF. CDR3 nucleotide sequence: TGTGCCAGCAGCAACAGTGGCCGGGGGGTCGGCACTGAAGCTTTCTTT.

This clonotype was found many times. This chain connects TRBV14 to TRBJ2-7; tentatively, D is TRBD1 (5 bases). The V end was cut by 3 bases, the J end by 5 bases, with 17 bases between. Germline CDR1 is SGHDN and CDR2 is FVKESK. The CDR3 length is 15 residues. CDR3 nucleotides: TGTGCCAGCAGCCAGGACATCCCGGGCCCCCACGAGCAGTACTTC. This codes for CASSQDIPGPHEQYF.